This TCR beta chain was profiled in a study of blood T cell repertoires in COVID-19. Study in general: Some COVID-19 samples were acute and others convalescent; all came from the United States, Italy and Spain. Sources were T cells, B-cell-depleted T cells, or PBMCs; the material itself was cDNA or gDNA.

Under the authors' procedure: Amplified reference gene primers provided the basis for estimating nucleated cell counts. Clones were read by immunoSEQ multiplex PCR, and TCRdb kept only the in-frame ones, dropping some. V and J calls plus clone size are reproduced from that table; the DNA served to infer D and trimming. The table lists under 250,000 clones, around 83% of them singletons. This CDR3 is built from 15 residues. The germline V gene has CDR1 SGHTA and CDR2 FQGNSA. The junction had 9 bases not matched to a gene; V was cut back by 5 bases and J by 5 bases. The chain uses TRBV7-2 and TRBJ2-1; 7 bases are shared with TRBD2. This TCR came from a woman aged 50 to 65 with acute or convalescent COVID-19. Sequencing was performed on peripheral blood. The DNA for the CDR3 is TGTGCCAGCAGCACCGGCAGGGACTACCACAATGAGCAGTTCTTC. Translating gives CASSTGRDYHNEQFF.